This T cell receptor beta chain was observed in a study of tumor-infiltrating lymphocytes in oesophageal squamous cell carcinoma. Within the sample, this clonotype is medium-sized. The CDR3 contains 17 residues. Trimming took 5 bases from V and 0 from J, leaving 17 bases between them. MiXCR was run by TCRdb on the PCR reads, yielding one entry per CDR3 protein. This table has 9,500 to 13,000 distinct CDR3 sequences, roughly 50% appearing once. The source material was esophageal tumor tissue. The V gene is TRBV12-3 or TRBV12-4, the J gene TRBJ2-1; perhaps TRBD2 as D (6 bases). The receptor comes from a female donor with esophageal squamous cell carcinoma. In DNA form, the CDR3 reads TGTGCCAGCAGTGGTACTGGGGACTTGAGCTCCTACAATGAGCAGTTCTTC. Translated, it gives CASSGTGDLSSYNEQFF.